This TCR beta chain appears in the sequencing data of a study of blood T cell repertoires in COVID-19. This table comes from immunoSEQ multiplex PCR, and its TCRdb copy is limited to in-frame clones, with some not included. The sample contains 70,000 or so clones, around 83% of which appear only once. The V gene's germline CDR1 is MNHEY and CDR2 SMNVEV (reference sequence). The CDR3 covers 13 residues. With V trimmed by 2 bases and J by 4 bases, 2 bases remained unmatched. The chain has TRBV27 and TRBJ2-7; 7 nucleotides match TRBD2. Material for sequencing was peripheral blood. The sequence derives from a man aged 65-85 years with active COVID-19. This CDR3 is CASSLVAGYEQYF. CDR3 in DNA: TGTGCCAGCAGTTTAGTAGCGGGTTACGAGCAGTACTTC.